This TCR beta chain was captured in a study of shared clonotypes between healthy human individuals. Findings and limits, study-wide: Deeper or shallower sequencing was expected to change how clonotypes are shared among donors.

Each replicate PCR on the sorted subsets used about 220 ng DNA (approximately 33,000 T cell genomes). The repertoire was sequenced with immunoSEQ multiplex PCR; TCRdb's copy has only in-frame clones and lacks some. In the table there are 2.3 million or so clones, about 92% of which are singletons. About this clone: Its antigen is currently unknown.

Researchers partitioned CD4+ cells into CD45RA+ naive and CD45RA-negative memory subsets. The CDR3 consists of 14 residues. Germline-derived CDR1 and CDR2 are MDHEN and SYDVKM. V was trimmed by 3 bases and J by 13 bases, leaving 19 bases between them. The chain carries TRBV28 and TRBJ2-1; a possible D gene is TRBD2 (6 bases). The specimen was naive CD4+ T cells from PBMCs. Documented subset: CD45RA+ positively selected. The TCR originated in a young man in good health. Some clones in this sample may be carry-over from other donors' samples. This CDR3 reads CASSLKTRRRGQFF. The CDR3 DNA reads as TGTGCCAGCAGTTTGAAGACTAGACGTCGGGGACAGTTCTTC.